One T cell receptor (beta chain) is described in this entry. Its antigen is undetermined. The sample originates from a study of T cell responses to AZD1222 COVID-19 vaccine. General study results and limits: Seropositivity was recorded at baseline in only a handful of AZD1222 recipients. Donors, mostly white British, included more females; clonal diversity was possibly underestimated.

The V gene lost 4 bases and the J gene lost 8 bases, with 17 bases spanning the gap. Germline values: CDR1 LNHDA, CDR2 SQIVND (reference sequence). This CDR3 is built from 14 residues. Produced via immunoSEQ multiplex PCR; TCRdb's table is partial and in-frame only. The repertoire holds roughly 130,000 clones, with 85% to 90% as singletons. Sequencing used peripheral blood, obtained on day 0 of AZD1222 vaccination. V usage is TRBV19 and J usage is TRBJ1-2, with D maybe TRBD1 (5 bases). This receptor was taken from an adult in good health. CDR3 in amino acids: CASSKRDLGHGYTF. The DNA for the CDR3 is TGTGCCAGTAGTAAGCGGGACCTTGGGCACGGCTACACCTTC. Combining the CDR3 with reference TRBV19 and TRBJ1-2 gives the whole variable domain DGGITQSPKYLFRKEGQNVTLSCEQNLNHDAMYWYRQDPGQGLRLIYYSQIVNDFQKGDIAEGYSVSREKKESFPLTVTSAQKNPTAFYLCASSKRDLGHGYTFGSGTRLTVV.